These 2 T cell receptor beta chains came from one sample sequenced in a study of blood T cell repertoires in COVID-19. The protocol was immunoSEQ multiplex PCR, while the TCRdb copy is restricted to in-frame clones and leaves out a portion. The table includes approximately 150,000 clones, 75% to 90% detected once. The source material was peripheral blood. The receptor source for this set is a woman aged 60-70 years with active or convalescent COVID-19.

The chain employs TRBV5-4 and TRBJ1-1; 9 bases align to TRBD1. The CDR3 has 15 residues. Trimming cost V 0 bases and J 1 base; bases outside gene matches: 1. The germline gives CDR1 SGHNT, CDR2 YYREEE (reference sequence). The CDR3 DNA sequence: TGTGCCAGCAGCTTGGGGGGACAGGGGAACACTGAAGCTTTCTTT. It translates to CASSLGGQGNTEAFF.

The chain uses TRBV3-1 (or the pseudogene TRBV3-2) and TRBJ2-5, with D possibly TRBD2 on 6 matching bases. This CDR3 contains 13 residues. CDR1 is LGHDT and CDR2 is YNNKEL in the germline V gene (reference sequence). The V end lost 6 bases, the J end lost 5 bases, and 13 bases lay between the germline ends. The CDR3 reads CASSRGLAETQYF. The CDR3 nucleotides read TGTGCCAGCAGTCGGGGACTTGCTGAGACCCAGTACTTC.